This T cell receptor beta chain was captured in a study of cytomegalovirus exposure and HLA in healthy donors. A single count supports this clone. Its target is not known. General study points: The study found most TCR sequences rare, yet found some public TCRs in many donors. As a later analysis revealed, most CMV-associated TCR beta chains appeared HLA-restricted. It was taken for granted in presence/absence analyses that sequencing depth across donors was roughly uniform. Immune exposure was documented only through CMV serostatus.

Germline V gene lookup returns CDR1 MGHDK and CDR2 SYGVNS. The CDR3 extends over 14 amino acids. Trimming stripped 3 bases from V and 5 bases from J, with 14 bases between. It was with 60 Vbeta and 13 Jbeta primers that the PCR ran. Repertoires were generated with immunoSEQ multiplex PCR, while TCRdb's copy carries only in-frame clones and drops some. The table includes fewer than 60,000 clones, roughly 50% detected once. The V and J genes are TRBV25-1 and TRBJ2-7; D may be TRBD1 (6 bases). This receptor was obtained from a human donor in good health. Material: PBMCs. CDR3 protein: CASSEPTGSDEQYF. The CDR3 bases are TGTGCCAGCAGTGAGCCGACAGGTTCGGACGAGCAGTACTTC.